Each of the 29 T cell receptor beta chains below was sequenced from the same sample in a study of Ad26.COV2.S vaccination and SARS-CoV-2 variants. Treatment described: some 20 received Ad26.COV2.S at low or high dose, single or two shots; several received placebo; per-sample allocation not given. Samples came from day 63 after the first vaccine or placebo injection. TCRdb's copy holds only in-frame clones and misses some; the assay was immunoSEQ multiplex PCR. The sample lists 350,000 to 600,000 clones, about 89% seen once, with roughly 1.7% in the top ten. The specimen comprised peripheral blood, sampled in a trial of Ad26.COV2.S vaccine versus placebo. The receptors were gathered from a person aged 18 to 65 who received the Ad26.COV2.S COVID-19 vaccine or a placebo.

This rearrangement joins TRBV7-2 to TRBJ1-3, with D possibly TRBD1 on 5 matching bases. The CDR3 extends over 16 amino acids. Trimming stripped 6 bases from V and 6 bases from J, with 21 bases between. Germline V gene sequence: CDR1 SGHTA, CDR2 FQGNSA. The CDR3 nucleotides are TGTGCCAGCAGTTATACGCAGGACAAAAATGCAAACACCATATATTTT. This sequence encodes CASSYTQDKNANTIYF.

As concerns this clone: Other DNA sequences in this specimen translate into the identical CDR3. The genes are TRBV18 and TRBJ2-5, with D maybe TRBD2 (5 bases). From germline, CDR1 is KGHSH and CDR2 LQKENI. V shed 3 bases and J shed 5 bases, with 10 bases lying between them. This CDR3 region has 13 residues. Here the CDR3 reads CASSPPSGETQYF. Written as DNA, the CDR3 is TGTGCCAGCTCACCCCCCTCGGGGGAGACCCAGTACTTC.

The chain is built from TRBV4-1 and TRBJ1-1; 12 bases align to TRBD1. The J segment lost 1 base and the V segment lost 4 bases, leaving 10 bases of the junction unmatched. There are 18 residues in the CDR3. From germline, CDR1 is MGHRA and CDR2 YSYEKL. In nucleotides, the CDR3 is TGCGCCAGCAGCCCCCTACTCCGGGGACAGGGGGCGAACACTGAAGCTTTCTTT. Its translation is CASSPLLRGQGANTEAFF.

V usage is TRBV3-1 (or the pseudogene TRBV3-2) and J usage is TRBJ2-2; a weak D match, TRBD2 (6 bases). V was shortened by 3 bases and J by 4 bases, with 9 bases between the two germline ends. The CDR3 has 14 amino acids. Germline CDR1 and CDR2: LGHDT and YNNKEL (reference sequence). The CDR3 nucleotides read TGTGCCAGCAGCCACGGGAGTCTCACCGGGGAGCTGTTTTTT. It codes for CASSHGSLTGELFF.

This chain uses TRBV6-5 with TRBJ1-1, with D possibly being TRBD1 (5 bases). The CDR3 is made up of 15 amino acids. Per the germline V gene, CDR1 is MNHEY and CDR2 is SVGAGI. V lost 7 bases to trimming and J lost 6 bases, with 21 bases between them. The DNA of the CDR3 is TGTGCCAGCAAAAAAGGGACCCCGACGGTCGCTGAAGCTTTCTTT. Encoded protein: CASKKGTPTVAEAFF.

V and J are TRBV6-2 or TRBV6-3 and TRBJ2-7, with 7 bases fitting TRBD1. Germline lookup yields CDR1 MNHEY and CDR2 SVGEGT. Germline trimming cut 2 bases from V and 3 bases from J; bases unmatched to any gene: 4. The CDR3 contains 14 residues. The CDR3 coding sequence is TGTGCCAGCAGTTACGGGACAGCGTTCTACGAGCAGTACTTC. It codes for CASSYGTAFYEQYF.

The chain combines TRBV7-2 with TRBJ2-3; D is unresolved. Trimming took off 4 bases at V and 0 bases at J, with 11 bases between the two ends. The CDR3 spans 15 residues. CDR1 SGHTA and CDR2 FQGNSA come from the germline V gene. The DNA of the CDR3 is TGTGCCAGCAGCTCCGACGGCGGAAGCACAGATACGCAGTATTTT. Its translation is CASSSDGGSTDTQYF.

This chain connects TRBV19 to TRBJ1-1, with D possibly matching TRBD1 (5 bases). This CDR3 has 13 amino acids. The ends were cut back, 7 bases at V and 0 bases at J, with 9 bases in the middle. Germline CDR1 is LNHDA and CDR2 is SQIVND (reference sequence). The CDR3 reads CASKEGLNTEAFF. The CDR3, as DNA: TGTGCCAGTAAGGAGGGGCTGAACACTGAAGCTTTCTTT.

CDR3 sequence reads: CASSLPVGEQYF. The CDR3, as DNA: TGTGCCAGTAGCTTGCCGGTCGGCGAGCAGTACTTC. The chain is built from TRBV12-3 or TRBV12-4 and TRBJ2-7; no clear D. Trimming pared 9 bases from V and 6 bases from J, leaving 15 bases between. This CDR3 has 12 residues.

To note about this clone: The identical CDR3 is also encoded by other nucleotide sequences in the sample. This chain links TRBV9 with TRBJ2-2; D gene uncertain. Trimming removed 0 bases at V and 0 bases at J, with 6 bases between. The CDR3 is made up of 15 amino acids. Looked up from germline, CDR1 is SGDLS and CDR2 is YYNGEE. The CDR3 protein is CASSVGRTNTGELFF. CDR3 nucleotides: TGTGCCAGCAGCGTAGGCCGGACGAACACCGGGGAGCTGTTTTTT.

The gene calls are TRBV11-2 and TRBJ1-2, with D possibly TRBD1 on 5 matching bases. CDR1 is SGHAT and CDR2 is FQNNGV in the germline V gene. The CDR3 is made up of 14 amino acids. Deletions cut 5 bases from V and 7 bases from J, with 17 bases between. The DNA for the CDR3 is TGTGCCAGCAGCCAGAACGGGGGAGGGGCTGGCTACACCTTC. It is translated as CASSQNGGGAGYTF.

This sequence joins TRBV19 and TRBJ1-1, with D possibly TRBD1 on 5 matching bases. Between the trimmed V and J ends, which lost 6 bases and 5 bases, there was a span of 10 bases. Germline V lookup: CDR1 LNHDA, CDR2 SQIVND (reference sequence). CDR3 length: 12 amino acids. Written as DNA, the CDR3 is TGTGCCAGTAGATGGGGCTATACTGAAGCTTTCTTT. It yields the protein CASRWGYTEAFF.

CDR3 DNA: TGTGCCAGCAGCCAGACTAGGGGTTCTCCCCCGTTCTTT. This translates into CASSQTRGSPPFF. The J gene is TRBJ1-1, the V gene TRBV14; perhaps TRBD1 as D (5 bases). CDR3 length: 13 amino acids. Germline V gene sequence: CDR1 SGHDN, CDR2 FVKESK. V was shortened by 3 bases and J by 14 bases, with 19 bases between the two germline ends.

J is TRBJ2-1 and V is TRBV5-1; perhaps TRBD2 as D (6 bases). CDR3 length: 16 amino acids. The germline V gene encodes CDR1 SGHRS and CDR2 YFSETQ. Between the trimmed V and J ends, which lost 4 bases and 5 bases, there was a span of 19 bases. CDR3 nucleotide sequence: TGCGCCAGCAGCCGAGGGCTGGGAGGCGGCCACAATGAGCAGTTCTTC. Translating gives CASSRGLGGGHNEQFF.

The chain carries TRBV20-1 and TRBJ2-3, with D possibly called TRBD1 or TRBD2 (6 bases each). Trimming pared 3 bases from V and 0 bases from J, leaving 13 bases between. The CDR3 contains 15 residues. CDR1 DFQATT and CDR2 SNEGSKA come from the germline V gene (reference sequence). Here the CDR3 reads CSASKGGTSTDTQYF. In DNA, the CDR3 is TGCAGTGCTAGTAAGGGGGGTACCAGCACAGATACGCAGTATTTT.

This clone appeared once. The chain joins TRBV6-5 to TRBJ2-2, with 8 bases aligning to TRBD2. V lost 5 bases to trimming and J lost 7 bases; unmatched junction nucleotides: 6. Per the germline V gene, CDR1 is MNHEY and CDR2 is SVGAGI. The CDR3 contains 14 residues. The CDR3 here is CASSHGGAGGELFF. Written as DNA, the CDR3 is TGTGCCAGCAGTCACGGGGGGGCAGGCGGGGAGCTGTTTTTT.

This chain connects TRBV7-2 to TRBJ1-1; D call uncertain. The V and J ends lost 3 bases and 1 base respectively, with 18 bases between them. Germline lookup yields CDR1 SGHTA and CDR2 FQGNSA. The CDR3 has 17 residues. The CDR3 sequence is CASSFTSAGPGNTEAFF. DNA of the CDR3: TGTGCCAGCAGCTTCACATCTGCCGGACCCGGGAACACTGAAGCTTTCTTT.

The V call is TRBV2, the J call TRBJ1-5; perhaps TRBD1 as D (5 bases). There are 15 residues in the CDR3. The V gene lost 6 bases and the J gene lost 0 bases, with 12 bases spanning the gap. Germline lookup yields CDR1 SNHLY and CDR2 FYNNEI. The DNA of the CDR3 is TGTGCCAGCAGCGGTAGACAGAATAGCAATCAGCCCCAGCATTTT. This codes for CASSGRQNSNQPQHF. Full variable domain (rest looked up from reference TRBV2 and TRBJ1-5): EPEVTQTPSHQVTQMGQEVILRCVPISNHLYFYWYRQILGQKVEFLVSFYNNEISEKSEIFDDQFSVERPDGSNFTLKIRSTKLEDSAMYFCASSGRQNSNQPQHFGDGTRLSIL.

This clone has only one observation. The chain employs TRBV7-3 and TRBJ2-1, with D hard to call. From germline, CDR1 is SGHTA and CDR2 FQGTGA. The CDR3 is 13 amino acids. V was shortened by 5 bases and J by 5 bases, with 10 bases between the two germline ends. CDR3 bases: TGTGCCAGCAGCCCTGACTGGAACAATGAGCAGTTCTTC. This translates into CASSPDWNNEQFF. Drawing the rest from reference TRBV7-3 and TRBJ2-1, the complete variable domain is GAGVSQTPSNKVTEKGKYVELRCDPISGHTALYWYRQSLGQGPEFLIYFQGTGAADDSGLPNDRFFAVRPEGSVSTLKIQRTERGDSAVYLCASSPDWNNEQFFGPGTRLTVL.

The chain has TRBV6-5 and TRBJ1-2, with 7 bases that match TRBD1. This CDR3 contains 15 residues. Germline trimming cut 4 bases from V and 4 bases from J; bases unmatched to any gene: 9. Germline V gene sequence: CDR1 MNHEY, CDR2 SVGAGI. CDR3 loop: CASSLSGDRAYGYTF. The DNA of the CDR3 is TGTGCCAGCAGTTTATCAGGTGACAGGGCCTATGGCTACACCTTC.

V gene TRBV27 combines with J gene TRBJ1-1; 7 bases map to TRBD1. CDR3 length equals 14 residues. Germline CDR1 is MNHEY and CDR2 is SMNVEV (reference sequence). V was clipped by 6 bases and J by 8 bases; unmatched bases: 12. CDR3 region: CASSLRQGGSEAFF. The DNA of the CDR3 is TGTGCCAGCAGCTTACGCCAGGGGGGGTCCGAAGCTTTCTTT.

The chain is built from TRBV29-1 and TRBJ2-1; D is undetermined. CDR1 is SQVTM, CDR2 ANQGSEA, per germline. The CDR3 is 13 residues long. Deletions cut 2 bases from V and 8 bases from J, with 13 bases between. Written as DNA, the CDR3 is TGCAGCGTTGAAAGGGATCTCGGCGATGAGCAGTTCTTC. It yields the protein CSVERDLGDEQFF.

The chain recombines TRBV5-6 with TRBJ1-5; 9 bases map to TRBD1. This CDR3 comprises 14 residues. V shed 0 bases, J shed 7 bases, and the junction held 2 bases outside the gene matches. Germline V gene data show CDR1 as SGHDT and CDR2 as YYEEEE. This chain's CDR3 is CASSLGTGEQPQHF. The CDR3 DNA is TGTGCCAGCAGCTTGGGGACAGGGGAGCAGCCCCAGCATTTT. The whole variable domain, filled in from reference TRBV5-6 and TRBJ1-5, reads DAGVTQSPTHLIKTRGQQVTLRCSPKSGHDTVSWYQQALGQGPQFIFQYYEEEERQRGNFPDRFSGHQFPNYSSELNVNALLLGDSALYLCASSLGTGEQPQHFGDGTRLSIL.

The chain has TRBV5-6 and TRBJ1-4, with TRBD1 identical over 9 bases. Trimming at V came to 0 bases and at J to 3 bases, leaving 3 bases not matched to a gene. Germline values: CDR1 SGHDT, CDR2 YYEEEE. The CDR3 totals 16 residues. The CDR3 region is CASSLGGQGSNEKLFF. CDR3 coding DNA: TGTGCCAGCAGCTTGGGGGGACAGGGATCTAATGAAAAACTGTTTTTT.

This clone was found once. This sequence joins TRBV7-6 and TRBJ1-3; D gene unclear. Trimming cost V 2 bases and J 7 bases, with 9 bases left between them. CDR3 length: 13 residues. Germline-derived CDR1 and CDR2 are SGHVS and FNYEAQ. This CDR3 reads CASSLNERNTIYF. The CDR3 bases are TGTGCCAGCAGCTTAAACGAGAGGAACACCATATATTTT.

This clone was observed once. J is TRBJ2-1 and V is TRBV14; D gene unclear. CDR1 is SGHDN, CDR2 FVKESK, per germline. The CDR3 is made up of 13 amino acids. V shed 4 bases and J shed 4 bases, with 8 bases lying between them. CDR3 coding DNA: TGTGCCAGCAGCCCCGGCGGTTACAATGAGCAGTTCTTC. Translated: CASSPGGYNEQFF.

On this clone itself: Its ends do not fully match the called genes, so a read error is possible. The chain recombines TRBV6-6 with TRBJ1-5; D might be TRBD1 (5 bases). Germline V CDR1 and CDR2: MNHNY, SVGAGI (reference sequence). CDR3 length: 13 amino acids. The CDR3 DNA is TGTGCCAGCAGCCTTGGGGGTAATCTGCCCCAGCATTTT. This encodes CASSLGGNLPQHF.

This sequence joins TRBV19 and TRBJ1-6; possible D gene TRBD1, 5 bases. The CDR3 is 15 residues long. Germline V lookup: CDR1 LNHDA, CDR2 SQIVND (reference sequence). The germline V and J ends were trimmed by 6 bases and 5 bases, with 14 bases remaining between them. Written as DNA, the CDR3 is TGTGCCAGTAGCTGGGGCACCGCCAATAATTCACCCCTCCACTTT. Its translation: CASSWGTANNSPLHF.

The V gene is TRBV4-2, the J gene TRBJ2-2; TRBD2 is a possible D gene (6 bases). V lost 5 bases and J 3 bases, leaving 16 bases between the germline ends. Germline lookup yields CDR1 LGHNA and CDR2 YNFKEQ. The length of the CDR3 is 16 residues. The CDR3, as DNA: TGTGCCAGCAGCATAATAGCGGAGGGAGACACCGGGGAGCTGTTTTTT. This translates into CASSIIAEGDTGELFF.